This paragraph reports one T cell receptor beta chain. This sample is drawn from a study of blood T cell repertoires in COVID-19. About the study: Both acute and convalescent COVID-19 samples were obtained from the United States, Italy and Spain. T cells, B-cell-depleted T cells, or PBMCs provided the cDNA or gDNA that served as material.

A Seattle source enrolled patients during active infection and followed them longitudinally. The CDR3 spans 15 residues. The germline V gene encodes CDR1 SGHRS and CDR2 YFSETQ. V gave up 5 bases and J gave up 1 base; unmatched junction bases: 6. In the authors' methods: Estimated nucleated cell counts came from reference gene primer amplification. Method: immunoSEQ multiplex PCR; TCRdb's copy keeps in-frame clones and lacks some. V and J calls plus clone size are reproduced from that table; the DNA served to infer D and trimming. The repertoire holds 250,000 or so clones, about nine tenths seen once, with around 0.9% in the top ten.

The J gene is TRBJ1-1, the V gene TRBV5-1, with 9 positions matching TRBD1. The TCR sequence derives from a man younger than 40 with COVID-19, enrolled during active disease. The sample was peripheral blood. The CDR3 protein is CASSKGTGKNTEAFF. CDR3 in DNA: TGCGCCAGCAGTAAAGGGACAGGGAAGAACACTGAAGCTTTCTTT.